The source of this T cell receptor (beta chain) is a study of identical twins. This clonotype was observed a handful of times. The antigen is unknown. Study outcomes and limitations: Twin pairs' shared out-of-frame alpha sequences were enriched in low generation probability.

The CDR3 totals 14 residues. V lost 1 base and J 5 bases, leaving 12 bases between the germline ends. The germline V gene has CDR1 SEHNR and CDR2 FQNEAQ (reference sequence). Unique molecular identifiers were in the cDNA, with template-switch universal primer binding. A single record per CDR3 protein comes from TCRdb applying MiXCR to the 5' RACE reads. The sample holds about 200,000 distinct CDR3 sequences, around 8.1% seen once. These data are also associated with another study on yellow fever vaccine responses in identical twins. That study adds: After vaccination, twins' T cell response reportedly seemed partly convergent, partly personalized.

This chain connects TRBV7-9 to TRBJ2-7; D not certain. The sequence came from a woman between 18 and 30 years old in good health. Specimen: memory (CD45RO+) T cells sorted from blood. DNA of the CDR3: TGTGCCAGCAGCTTAGACTATCTTCTAAACGAGCAGTACTTC. As protein: CASSLDYLLNEQYF.